These 13 T cell receptor beta chains share one sample of origin, sequenced in a study of kidney transplant recipient with SARS-CoV-2 infection. TCRdb passed the reads through MiXCR, listing each CDR3 protein once. This repertoire shows 200,000 to 300,000 distinct CDR3 sequences, around 26% found once; its top ten account for almost 7.5%. Sequenced here: a blood sample, sampled at baseline and between days 110 and 120 from a kidney transplant recipient. The receptors originated from a young adult male patient who had COVID-19 and was a kidney transplant recipient. T cells may partly derive from the graft donor.

This rearrangement joins TRBV19 to TRBJ1-2; TRBD1 is a possible D gene (6 bases). The CDR3 covers 15 residues. V lost 3 bases, J lost 6 bases, and 17 bases lay in between. Germline V gives CDR1 LNHDA, CDR2 SQIVND (reference sequence). The CDR3 DNA is TGTGCCAGTAGTATCGTAACCGGGACATCAGATGGCTACACCTTC. It codes for CASSIVTGTSDGYTF.

Turning to this clonotype: A much larger clone differs from this one at a single base, so this may be a read error. V is TRBV6-5 and J is TRBJ1-2; unclear D gene. V gave up 5 bases and J gave up 6 bases, with 25 bases separating them. Germline CDR1 reads MNHEY; CDR2 reads SVGAGI. The CDR3 has 17 residues. As DNA, the CDR3 is TGTGCCAGCAGTGAGATAGTCTCTATGCGAAAGACCCATGGCTACACCTTC. Its translation is CASSEIVSMRKTHGYTF.

This clonotype was picked up a small number of times. The CDR3 is CASSLKGGVETQYF. The CDR3 bases are TGTGCCAGCAGCTTGAAGGGCGGGGTGGAGACCCAGTACTTC. The V gene is TRBV5-4, the J gene TRBJ2-5; D possibly corresponds to TRBD2 (6 bases). Trimming removed 1 base from V and 5 bases from J, with 12 bases in between. Germline lookup yields CDR1 SGHNT and CDR2 YYREEE (reference sequence). The length of the CDR3 is 14 residues.

This clonotype occurred many times. V is TRBV19 and J is TRBJ1-2; possible D gene TRBD1, 5 bases. This CDR3 region has 17 residues. Trimming took off 5 bases at V and 4 bases at J, with 23 bases between the two ends. Germline V gene lookup returns CDR1 LNHDA and CDR2 SQIVND (reference sequence). The CDR3 DNA follows: TGTGCCAGTAGTGTAGGGCGGACAAATCGAAAGACCTATGGCTACACCTTC. Protein product: CASSVGRTNRKTYGYTF.

Ten or more counts support this clonotype. The chain combines TRBV4-2 with TRBJ2-7; D might be TRBD2 (6 bases). The CDR3 is made up of 15 amino acids. Germline CDR1 is LGHNA and CDR2 is YNFKEQ. Trimming cost V 0 bases and J 2 bases, with 11 bases left between them. CDR3 bases: TGTGCCAGCAGCCAAGAGGCGGGGAGAACCTACGAGCAGTACTTC. Protein sequence: CASSQEAGRTYEQYF.

In its sample, this clonotype was seen many times. The CDR3 nucleotides read TGTGCCAGCAGTGGTTACGTGCCTTACGGAAAGACCTATGGCTACACCTTC. Amino acid sequence: CASSGYVPYGKTYGYTF. V gene TRBV6-9 combines with J gene TRBJ1-2; D is uncertain. V shed 5 bases and J shed 4 bases, with 23 bases lying between them. This CDR3 contains 17 residues. Germline-derived CDR1 and CDR2 are MNHGY and SVAAGI.

About this clonotype: This likely came from a read error, as a far larger clone is one base away. The rearrangement links TRBV3-1 to TRBJ2-5; D remains ambiguous. CDR3 length equals 17 residues. The ends were cut back, 5 bases at V and 5 bases at J, with 24 bases in the middle. Looked up from germline, CDR1 is LGHDT and CDR2 is YNNKEL (reference sequence). CDR3 nucleotide sequence: TGTGCCAGCAGCAGGTCAAATCCCACTTCTTTCTCTGAGACCCAGTACTTC. It specifies CASSRSNPTSFSETQYF.

In the case of this clonotype: This may come from a read error, since a much larger clone is one base off. The chain combines TRBV3-1 with TRBJ2-1, with D perhaps being TRBD1 or TRBD2 (6 bases each). Germline values: CDR1 LGHDT, CDR2 YNNKEL (reference sequence). The CDR3 consists of 17 residues. CDR3 amino acids: CASSPLGGGFSCNEQFF. The CDR3 region has the DNA TGTGCCAGCAGCCCCCTCGGGGGCGGGTTTTCCTGCAATGAGCAGTTCTTC.

Comments on this clonotype: Given a much more abundant clone one base away, this may be a read error. The chain uses TRBV19 and TRBJ2-7, with D tentatively TRBD2 (6 bases). This CDR3 spans 14 amino acids. V gave up 4 bases and J gave up 9 bases, with 19 bases separating them. Germline V CDR1 and CDR2: LNHDA, SQIVND (reference sequence). The CDR3 loop is CASSNGGSYVRQYF. CDR3 nucleotide sequence: TGTGCCAGTAGTAACGGGGGATCCTACGTGAGGCAGTACTTC. Full variable domain (missing parts from reference TRBV19 and TRBJ2-7): DGGITQSPKYLFRKEGQNVTLSCEQNLNHDAMYWYRQDPGQGLRLIYYSQIVNDFQKGDIAEGYSVSREKKESFPLTVTSAQKNPTAFYLCASSNGGSYVRQYFGPGTRLTVT.

This clonotype was detected many times. This chain's CDR3 is CASSLAPGTGELFF. The DNA of the CDR3 is TGTGCCAGCAGCTTAGCCCCGGGCACCGGGGAGCTGTTTTTT. V gene TRBV7-9 combines with J gene TRBJ2-2; D is unresolved. Germline V gene data show CDR1 as SEHNR and CDR2 as FQNEAQ (reference sequence). V shed 0 bases and J shed 4 bases, with 6 bases lying between them. CDR3 size: 14 residues.

A word on this clonotype: A much larger clone lies one base from this, so it may be a read error. V gene TRBV6-1 combines with J gene TRBJ1-2; 10 nucleotides line up with TRBD1. This CDR3 has 18 amino acids. Looked up from germline, CDR1 is MNHNS and CDR2 is SASEGT. CDR3: CASSPHIMTGGYLAGYAF. Here the CDR3 DNA reads TGTGCCAGCAGTCCCCATATAATGACAGGGGGCTATTTAGCCGGCTACGCCTTC.

In this sample, this clonotype turned up many times. The rearrangement links TRBV5-1 to TRBJ1-2; 9 bases line up with TRBD1. Trimming cost V 4 bases and J 3 bases; bases outside gene matches: 4. Germline V gene data show CDR1 as SGHRS and CDR2 as YFSETQ. The CDR3 length is 14 residues. The chain's CDR3 is CASSPRDRDYGYTF. DNA for the CDR3: TGCGCCAGCAGCCCCCGGGACAGGGACTATGGCTACACCTTC.

The rearrangement links TRBV4-1 to TRBJ2-3; no firm D call. V lost 8 bases to trimming and J lost 4 bases, with 13 bases between them. Per germline, CDR1 MGHRA and CDR2 YSYEKL. The CDR3 length is 13 residues. This CDR3 is CASGNPPADTQYF. In nucleotides, the CDR3 is TGCGCCAGCGGGAACCCACCGGCAGATACGCAGTATTTT.